These 26 T cell receptor beta chains were sequenced from one sample in a study of cytomegalovirus exposure and HLA in healthy donors. Primers included in the PCR were 60 Vbeta and 13 Jbeta primers. Libraries were prepared by immunoSEQ multiplex PCR; TCRdb keeps only in-frame clonotypes and omits some of them. The sample holds some 160,000 clones, more than 65% seen once. The sequencing input was PBMCs. These receptors came from a woman between 45 and 65 years old in good health and CMV-seronegative.

The chain couples TRBV5-6 to TRBJ2-1; 13 nucleotides agree with TRBD2. The germline CDR1 and CDR2 sequences are SGHDT and YYEEEE. With 4 bases clipped from V and 2 bases from J, the junction kept 12 bases outside the gene matches. This CDR3 spans 19 amino acids. The CDR3 DNA reads as TGTGCCAGCAGCGCCACACTAGCGGGAGGGCCTCCGGCCTACAATGAGCAGTTCTTC. Its protein is CASSATLAGGPPAYNEQFF.

CDR3 sequence (DNA): TGTGCCAGCTCACCAGGGGGACAGGGTGGGCTTAATCAGCCCCAGCATTTT. Its translation is CASSPGGQGGLNQPQHF. This chain uses TRBV18 with TRBJ1-5, with TRBD1 matching 9 bases. Trimming at V came to 2 bases and at J to 4 bases, leaving 9 bases not matched to a gene. CDR1 is KGHSH, CDR2 LQKENI, per germline. The CDR3 is made up of 17 amino acids.

The chain is built from TRBV28 and TRBJ2-6; 7 nucleotides match TRBD2. The CDR3 sequence is 15 residues long. Germline CDR1 is MDHEN and CDR2 is SYDVKM. Trimming cost V 2 bases and J 3 bases; bases outside gene matches: 1. The CDR3 protein is CASSLPGGGANVLTF. CDR3 DNA: TGTGCCAGCAGTTTACCGGGGGGTGGGGCCAACGTCCTGACTTTC.

The chain has TRBV30 and TRBJ1-2; D uncertain. This CDR3 comprises 14 residues. The ends were cut back, 1 base at V and 3 bases at J, with 12 bases in the middle. Germline lookup yields CDR1 GTSNPN and CDR2 SVGIG (reference sequence). CDR3 amino acids: CAWSDLGRYYGYTF. The CDR3 nucleotides read TGTGCCTGGAGTGACCTGGGCCGCTACTATGGCTACACCTTC.

In its sample, this clone was seen a few times. The V and J genes are TRBV7-2 and TRBJ1-2; D remains unclear. V gave up 3 bases and J gave up 7 bases, with 15 bases separating them. Looked up from germline, CDR1 is SGHTA and CDR2 is FQGNSA. CDR3 length equals 14 residues. The CDR3 DNA is TGTGCCAGCAGCTTGGCTGCCATCAATCGTGGCTACACCTTC. Its protein is CASSLAAINRGYTF.

This clone was observed a few times. This chain links TRBV5-6 with TRBJ2-2; the match to TRBD1 covers 10 bases. Germline CDR1 is SGHDT and CDR2 is YYEEEE. Unmatched junction bases numbered 11, after V lost 4 bases and J lost 8 bases. This CDR3 region has 16 residues. The CDR3 DNA reads TGTGCCAGCAGCGTATCCGGGACAGGGGTTTTGGGGGAGCTGTTTTTT. It codes for CASSVSGTGVLGELFF.

This rearrangement joins TRBV7-9 to TRBJ2-5; D is perhaps TRBD2 (6 bases). The CDR3 covers 14 residues. The V gene lost 6 bases and the J gene lost 4 bases, with 15 bases spanning the gap. Germline V gene data show CDR1 as SEHNR and CDR2 as FQNEAQ (reference sequence). In nucleotides, the CDR3 is TGTGCCAGCAGGTCCGCGGGACGAGGAGAGACCCAGTACTTC. Residues: CASRSAGRGETQYF. The full variable domain, with the rest looked up from reference TRBV7-9 and TRBJ2-5, is DTGVSQNPRHKITKRGQNVTFRCDPISEHNRLYWYRQTLGQGPEFLTYFQNEAQLEKSRLLSDRFSAERPKGSFSTLEIQRTEQGDSAMYLCASRSAGRGETQYFGPGTRLLVL.

This chain joins TRBV27 and TRBJ1-4, with 9 bases lining up with TRBD1. Germline trimming cut 6 bases from V and 7 bases from J; bases unmatched to any gene: 9. Germline values: CDR1 MNHEY, CDR2 SMNVEV (reference sequence). CDR3 length equals 15 residues. The CDR3: CASSLTGGASEKLFF. Here the CDR3 DNA reads TGTGCCAGCAGCCTTACAGGGGGCGCTAGTGAAAAACTGTTTTTT.

The chain joins TRBV6-1 to TRBJ1-5; D is uncertain. The germline V and J ends were trimmed by 1 base and 2 bases, with 9 bases remaining between them. CDR3 size: 15 residues. Germline CDR1 reads MNHNS; CDR2 reads SASEGT. CDR3 nucleotides: TGTGCCAGCAGTGAAGGGAGCGCTGGCAATCAGCCCCAGCATTTT. Protein: CASSEGSAGNQPQHF.

This clone has only a few counts. The chain combines TRBV13 with TRBJ2-2, with D possibly matching TRBD1 (5 bases). V was clipped by 5 bases and J by 6 bases, with 10 bases between them. This CDR3 has 13 residues. Germline values: CDR1 PRHDT, CDR2 FYEKMQ (reference sequence). This CDR3 reads CASSLRAAGELFF. The CDR3 DNA reads as TGTGCCAGCAGCCTCAGGGCGGCCGGGGAGCTGTTTTTT.

V usage is TRBV19 and J usage is TRBJ2-7; the D gene is possibly TRBD1 (6 bases). The V gene lost 6 bases and the J gene lost 3 bases, with 9 bases spanning the gap. From germline, CDR1 is LNHDA and CDR2 SQIVND (reference sequence). This CDR3 is built from 12 residues. CDR3 nucleotides: TGTGCCAGTAGCGGGGACAACTACGAGCAGTACTTC. Translation: CASSGDNYEQYF.

This clone has just a few counts. This rearrangement joins TRBV19 to TRBJ1-1; the match to TRBD1 covers 10 bases. Germline V CDR1 and CDR2: LNHDA, SQIVND (reference sequence). CDR3 length: 15 amino acids. Trimming took 6 bases from V and 4 from J; bases not matched to a gene: 8. The CDR3 DNA follows: TGTGCCAGTAGAGACCGGGACAGGGGTCCCACTGAAGCTTTCTTT. Translated: CASRDRDRGPTEAFF. Complete variable domain (other parts from reference TRBV19 and TRBJ1-1): DGGITQSPKYLFRKEGQNVTLSCEQNLNHDAMYWYRQDPGQGLRLIYYSQIVNDFQKGDIAEGYSVSREKKESFPLTVTSAQKNPTAFYLCASRDRDRGPTEAFFGQGTRLTVV.

The chain couples TRBV4-3 to TRBJ1-1; weak D call: TRBD1 (6 bases). The CDR3 sequence is 13 residues long. The V gene lost 4 bases and the J gene lost 6 bases, with 12 bases spanning the gap. The germline V gene has CDR1 LGHNA and CDR2 YSLEER. This CDR3 reads CASSLRGGPEAFF. The CDR3 DNA is TGCGCCAGCAGCCTGAGGGGGGGGCCTGAAGCTTTCTTT.

This chain links TRBV7-6 with TRBJ1-2; the match to TRBD1 covers 8 bases. The CDR3 spans 15 residues. The V gene end was trimmed by 4 bases and the J gene end by 3 bases; junction bases not matched to a gene: 7. CDR1 is SGHVS and CDR2 is FNYEAQ in the germline V gene. The CDR3 sequence is CASSSGQGIDYGYTF. CDR3 coding DNA: TGTGCCAGCAGCTCCGGACAGGGAATAGACTATGGCTACACCTTC.

This rearrangement joins TRBV7-3 to TRBJ2-5; 8 bases match TRBD2. CDR3 length: 15 residues. Germline lookup yields CDR1 SGHTA and CDR2 FQGTGA. V shed 5 bases, J shed 2 bases, and the junction held 7 bases outside the gene matches. CDR3 nucleotides: TGTGCCAGCAGCACTATCGGGGGGGAACAAGAGACCCAGTACTTC. Protein product: CASSTIGGEQETQYF.

The chain links TRBV6-4 to TRBJ2-3; 7 bases are shared with TRBD2. V gave up 6 bases and J gave up 4 bases; unmatched junction bases: 7. CDR1 MRHNA and CDR2 SNTAGT come from the germline V gene. The CDR3 totals 14 residues. This chain's CDR3 is CASSPGLGADTQYF. CDR3 coding DNA: TGTGCCAGCAGCCCCGGACTAGGGGCAGATACGCAGTATTTT.

J is TRBJ2-7 and V is TRBV4-2, with TRBD2 matching 13 bases. The CDR3 has 19 amino acids. Trimming took 1 base from V and 6 from J; bases not matched to a gene: 15. Germline CDR1 LGHNA, CDR2 YNFKEQ. CDR3 protein: CASSQGGTSGIDDGSEQYF. CDR3 nucleotide sequence: TGTGCCAGCAGCCAAGGAGGGACTAGCGGGATTGACGATGGATCCGAGCAGTACTTC.

This rearrangement joins TRBV28 to TRBJ2-1, with D tentatively TRBD2 (6 bases). The CDR3 consists of 16 residues. Trimming stripped 8 bases from V and 4 bases from J, with 21 bases between. Looked up from germline, CDR1 is MDHEN and CDR2 is SYDVKM. The CDR3 nucleotides read TGTGCCAGCCGCTCTAGCGTCACACAACTATACAATGAGCAGTTCTTC. Protein product: CASRSSVTQLYNEQFF.

This chain links TRBV9 with TRBJ2-1; possible D gene TRBD1, 7 bases. V was trimmed by 6 bases and J by 4 bases, leaving 17 bases between them. CDR3 length: 15 residues. In germline, CDR1 is SGDLS, CDR2 YYNGEE. CDR3 loop: CASNGGPGGYNEQFF. CDR3 DNA sequence: TGTGCCAGCAACGGGGGCCCAGGGGGTTACAATGAGCAGTTCTTC.

The chain is built from TRBV5-1 and TRBJ2-7, with D possibly matching TRBD2 (6 bases). The CDR3 spans 14 residues. V was pared by 1 base and J by 7 bases, with 15 bases between. Germline CDR1 and CDR2: SGHRS and YFSETQ. The CDR3 is CASSLQLASGEQYF. Here the CDR3 DNA reads TGCGCCAGCAGCTTGCAACTAGCTTCGGGGGAGCAGTACTTC.

The V gene is TRBV4-1, the J gene TRBJ2-7; 9 nucleotides align to TRBD2. V was clipped by 2 bases and J by 4 bases; unmatched bases: 9. The germline V gene encodes CDR1 MGHRA and CDR2 YSYEKL. This CDR3 contains 16 residues. The DNA of the CDR3 is TGCGCCAGCAGCCAAATAGGCGGGAGGGCCACTTACGAGCAGTACTTC. Encoded protein: CASSQIGGRATYEQYF.

The table lists this clone with a few counts. The V gene is TRBV27, the J gene TRBJ2-3; D is possibly TRBD2 (7 bases). Germline V gene lookup returns CDR1 MNHEY and CDR2 SMNVEV (reference sequence). V was shortened by 7 bases and J by 2 bases, with 13 bases between the two germline ends. This CDR3 is 14 amino acids long. As DNA, the CDR3 is TGTGCCAGCAACCCGGCGGGGGCCACAGATACGCAGTATTTT. This encodes CASNPAGATDTQYF.

The chain joins TRBV4-3 to TRBJ2-1; 11 bases fit TRBD2. The CDR3 sequence is 18 residues long. Germline-derived CDR1 and CDR2 are LGHNA and YSLEER. Trimming cost V 1 base and J 1 base; bases outside gene matches: 6. CDR3 sequence reads: CASSQGTLAGGSYNEQFF. The CDR3 nucleotides read TGCGCCAGCAGCCAAGGTACATTAGCGGGGGGGTCCTACAATGAGCAGTTCTTC.

The chain is built from TRBV5-4 and TRBJ2-5, with TRBD1 matching over 9 bases. Judging by the DNA end, TRBJ2-7 fits better; the J call may be wrong. The length of the CDR3 is 17 residues. Germline lookup yields CDR1 SGHNT and CDR2 YYREEE (reference sequence). The CDR3 DNA reads TGTGCCAGCAGCTCTCCGGGACAGGGAATGGTCGGCTACGAGCAGTACTTC. Protein: CASSSPGQGMVGYEQYF.

The chain couples TRBV21-1 to TRBJ2-3; the table's D call TRBD2 went unverified against the DNA. TRBV21-1 is labeled a pseudogene. The CDR3 spans 18 residues. CDR3 bases: TGTGCCAGCAGCAAAGGGAGCGGGTCCCCCGGGGGCACAGATACGCAGTATTTT. Protein: CASSKGSGSPGGTDTQYF.

The chain links TRBV10-1 to TRBJ1-4; D is unclear. This CDR3 has 15 amino acids. The V gene lost 0 bases and the J gene lost 7 bases, with 12 bases spanning the gap. Germline CDR1 WNHNN, CDR2 SYGVQD (reference sequence). The CDR3 protein is CASSESSGAAEKLFF. Here the CDR3 DNA reads TGCGCCAGCAGTGAGTCGTCCGGAGCAGCTGAAAAACTGTTTTTT.